The following is a T cell receptor beta chain sequence with its context. This sample is drawn from a study of identical twins. TCRdb reprocessed the 5' RACE reads via MiXCR and lists one record per CDR3 protein. The sample yields about 470,000 distinct CDR3 sequences, about 24% seen once. This CDR3 contains 12 residues. With 4 bases removed from V and 5 bases from J, the gap between germline ends came to 5 bases. Germline CDR1 and CDR2: ENHRY and SYGVKD. Separately, the same data were catalogued under a study of T cells expressing NK-cell markers.

The clonotype comes from a woman aged 18-30 years in good health. The chain links TRBV10-3 to TRBJ1-4; D uncertain. Specimen: CD4+ T cells sorted from blood. The CDR3 spells CAISGGNEKLFF. In DNA form, the CDR3 reads TGTGCCATCAGTGGAGGGAATGAAAAACTGTTTTTT.